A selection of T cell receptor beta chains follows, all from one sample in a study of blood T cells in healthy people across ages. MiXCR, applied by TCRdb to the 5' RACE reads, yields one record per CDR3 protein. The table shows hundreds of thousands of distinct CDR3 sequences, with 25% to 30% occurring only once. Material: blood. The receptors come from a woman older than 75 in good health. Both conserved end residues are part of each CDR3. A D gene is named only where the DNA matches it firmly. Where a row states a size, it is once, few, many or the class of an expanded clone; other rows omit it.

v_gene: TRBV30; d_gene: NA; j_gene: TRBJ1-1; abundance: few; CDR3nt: TGTGCCTGGAGTGATGGCCAGATGAACACTGAAGCTTTCTTT; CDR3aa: CAWSDGQMNTEAFF
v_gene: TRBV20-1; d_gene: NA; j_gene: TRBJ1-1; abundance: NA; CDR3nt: TGCAGTGCTAGAGTCCAGGCGGGCACTGAAGCTTTCTTT; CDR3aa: CSARVQAGTEAFF
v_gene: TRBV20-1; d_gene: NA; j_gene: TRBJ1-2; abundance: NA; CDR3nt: TGCAGTGCTAGGATAGGGGGATCTAACTATGGCTACACCTTC; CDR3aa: CSARIGGSNYGYTF
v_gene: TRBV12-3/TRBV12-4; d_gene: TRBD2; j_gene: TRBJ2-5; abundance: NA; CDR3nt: TGTACCAGCAGCCCTTATTTGGCGGGGGGAAACAATGAGCAGTACTTC; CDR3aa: CTSSPYLAGGNNEQYF
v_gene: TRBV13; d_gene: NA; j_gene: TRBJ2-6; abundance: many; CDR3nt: TGTGCCAGCAGCTTAAGGATGGCTGGGGCCAACGTCCTGACTTTC; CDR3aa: CASSLRMAGANVLTF
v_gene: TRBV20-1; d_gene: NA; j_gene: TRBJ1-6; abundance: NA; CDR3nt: TGCAGTGCCATGGGGAGGGTTTCCTATAATTCACCCCTCCACTTT; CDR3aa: CSAMGRVSYNSPLHF
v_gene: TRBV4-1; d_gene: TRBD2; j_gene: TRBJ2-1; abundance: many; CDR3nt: TGCGCCAGCAGCCCTGGACTAGCGGGGGGCGAGCAGTTCTTC; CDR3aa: CASSPGLAGGEQFF
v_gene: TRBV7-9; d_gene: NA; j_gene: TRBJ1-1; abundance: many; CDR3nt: TGTGCCAGCAGCTTTCCGGGGATGGACTGGCGAGCTTTCTTT; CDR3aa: CASSFPGMDWRAFF
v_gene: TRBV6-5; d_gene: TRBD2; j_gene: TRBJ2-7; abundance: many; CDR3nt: TGTGCCAGCAGTTATGCCAGTCCGGGACTAGCGGGGGTGGGCTACGAGCAGTACTTC; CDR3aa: CASSYASPGLAGVGYEQYF
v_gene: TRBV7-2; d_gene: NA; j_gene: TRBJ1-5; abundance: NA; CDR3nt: TGTGCCAGCAGCGCCAGTAGGGTTAGCAATCAGCCCCAGCATTTT; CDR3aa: CASSASRVSNQPQHF
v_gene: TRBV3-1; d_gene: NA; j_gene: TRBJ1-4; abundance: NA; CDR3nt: TGTGCCAGCAGCCAGGGCCAGGGGATTAATGAAAAACTGTTTTTT; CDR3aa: CASSQGQGINEKLFF
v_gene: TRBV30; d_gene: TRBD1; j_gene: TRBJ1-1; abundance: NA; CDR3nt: TGTGCCTGGAGGGCAACCGGGACAGGGAGAACTGAAGCTTTCTTT; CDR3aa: CAWRATGTGRTEAFF
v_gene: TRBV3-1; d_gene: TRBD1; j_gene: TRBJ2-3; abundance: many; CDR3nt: TGTGCCAGCACCCCGTCAGGGGGTAGAATTACAGATACGCAGTATTTT; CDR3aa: CASTPSGGRITDTQYF
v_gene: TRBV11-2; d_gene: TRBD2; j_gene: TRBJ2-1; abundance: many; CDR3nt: TGTGCCAGCAGCTTAGATCTGGCGGGGGGCCTCAATGAGCAGTTCTTC; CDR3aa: CASSLDLAGGLNEQFF
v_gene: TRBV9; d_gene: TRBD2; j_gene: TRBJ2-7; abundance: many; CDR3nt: TGTGCCAGCAGCTTTGGGACTAGCGGGGGGTCGGCCGGCTACGAGCAGTACTTC; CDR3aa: CASSFGTSGGSAGYEQYF
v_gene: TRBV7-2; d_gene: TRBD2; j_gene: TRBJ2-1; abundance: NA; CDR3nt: TGTGCCAGCAGCCTACTCTTACGGACTAGCACCTACAATGAGCAGTTCTTC; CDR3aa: CASSLLLRTSTYNEQFF
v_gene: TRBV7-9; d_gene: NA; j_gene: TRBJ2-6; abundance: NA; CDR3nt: TGTGCCAGCGAGGGGGTTCCTCTCTCTGGGGCCAACGTCCTGACTTTC; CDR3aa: CASEGVPLSGANVLTF
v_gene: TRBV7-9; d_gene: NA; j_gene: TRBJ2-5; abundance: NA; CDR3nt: TGTGCCAGCAGCTCAGGGGACGGGTGGCAAGAGACCCAGTACTTC; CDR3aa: CASSSGDGWQETQYF
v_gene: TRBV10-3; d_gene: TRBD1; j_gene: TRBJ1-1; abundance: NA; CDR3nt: TGTGCCAACTCGGACGGACAGGAGAACACTGAAGCTTTCTTT; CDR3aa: CANSDGQENTEAFF
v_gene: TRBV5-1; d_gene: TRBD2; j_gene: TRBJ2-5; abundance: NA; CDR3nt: TGCGCCAGCAGCGAAAATAGCGGGGGAAGATATGAGCAGTACTTC; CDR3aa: CASSENSGGRYEQYF
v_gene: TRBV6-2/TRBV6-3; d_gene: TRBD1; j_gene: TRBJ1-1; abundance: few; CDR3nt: TGTGCCAGCAGTTCGCAGGACAGGGTAGGGGGTGAAGCTTTCTTT; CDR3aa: CASSSQDRVGGEAFF
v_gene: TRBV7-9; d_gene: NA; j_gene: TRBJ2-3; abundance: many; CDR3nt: TGTGCCAGCAGCTGGGGCGCCTCGCTCGATACGCAGTATTTT; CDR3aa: CASSWGASLDTQYF
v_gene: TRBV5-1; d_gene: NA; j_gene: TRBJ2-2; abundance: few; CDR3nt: TGCGCCAGCAGCTTGGGAGAGGTTCTCACCGGGGAGCTGTTTTTT; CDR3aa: CASSLGEVLTGELFF
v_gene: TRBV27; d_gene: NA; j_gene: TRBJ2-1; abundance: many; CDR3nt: TGTGCCAGCAGTCCTTCGACTAGGGGGGCCAATGAGCAGTTCTTC; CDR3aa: CASSPSTRGANEQFF
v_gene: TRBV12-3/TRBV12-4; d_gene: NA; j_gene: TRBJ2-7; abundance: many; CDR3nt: TGTGCCAGCACCGGGGGAGGGGGCCCCTACGAGCAGTACTTC; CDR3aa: CASTGGGGPYEQYF
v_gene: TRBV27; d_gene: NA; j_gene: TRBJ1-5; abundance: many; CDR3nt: TGTGCCAGCAGCTTAGTCAGGGTAGGACAGCCCCAGCATTTT; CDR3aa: CASSLVRVGQPQHF
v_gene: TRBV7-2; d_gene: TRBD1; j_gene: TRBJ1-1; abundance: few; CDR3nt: TGTGCCAGTAGCTTCGACAGGGGGGTTGAAGCTTTCTTT; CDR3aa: CASSFDRGVEAFF
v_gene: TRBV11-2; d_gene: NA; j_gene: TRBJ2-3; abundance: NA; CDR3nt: TGTGCCAGCAGCTTAGGAGGGGGGGCTTGGACAGATACGCAGTATTTT; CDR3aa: CASSLGGGAWTDTQYF
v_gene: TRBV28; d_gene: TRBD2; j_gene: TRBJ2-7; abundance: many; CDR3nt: TGTGCCAGCACTCCGGGGGGGGTCTACGAGCAGTACTTC; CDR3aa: CASTPGGVYEQYF
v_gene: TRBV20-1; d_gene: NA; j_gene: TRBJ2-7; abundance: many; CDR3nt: TGCAGTGCTCTCAGGGGACGGCTTGACGAGCAGTACTTC; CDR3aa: CSALRGRLDEQYF
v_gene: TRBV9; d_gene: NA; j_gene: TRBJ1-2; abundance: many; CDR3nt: TGTGCCAGCAGCGACGGACTAGAGGGTGGCTACACCTTC; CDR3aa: CASSDGLEGGYTF
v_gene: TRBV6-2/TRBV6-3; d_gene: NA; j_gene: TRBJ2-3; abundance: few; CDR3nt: TGTGCCAGCAGTCGGGCAGTGGGGGGCGAATATACGCAGTATTTT; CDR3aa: CASSRAVGGEYTQYF
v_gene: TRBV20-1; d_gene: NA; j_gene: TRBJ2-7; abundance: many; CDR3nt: TGCAGTGCTTCCAGGGGAGGGGGGGCCTACGAGCAGTACTTC; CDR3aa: CSASRGGGAYEQYF
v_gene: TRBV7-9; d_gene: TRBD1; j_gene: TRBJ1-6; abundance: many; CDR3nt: TGTGCCAGCAGCTCCCACGACACTCAGGGGGCTCGTTCACCCCTCCACTTT; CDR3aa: CASSSHDTQGARSPLHF
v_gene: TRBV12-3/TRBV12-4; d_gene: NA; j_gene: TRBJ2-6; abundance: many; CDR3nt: TGTGCCAGCAGTAAAACAGGGTCCGGGGCCAACGTCCTGACTTTC; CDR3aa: CASSKTGSGANVLTF
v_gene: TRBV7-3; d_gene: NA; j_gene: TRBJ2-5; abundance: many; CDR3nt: TGTGCCAGCAGACTCTCTGGGGGGGCTGAGACCCAGTACTTC; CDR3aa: CASRLSGGAETQYF
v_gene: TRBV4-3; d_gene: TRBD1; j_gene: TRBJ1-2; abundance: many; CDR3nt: TGCGCCAGCAGCCAAGATCGTGGACAGGGCTATGGCTACACCTTC; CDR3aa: CASSQDRGQGYGYTF